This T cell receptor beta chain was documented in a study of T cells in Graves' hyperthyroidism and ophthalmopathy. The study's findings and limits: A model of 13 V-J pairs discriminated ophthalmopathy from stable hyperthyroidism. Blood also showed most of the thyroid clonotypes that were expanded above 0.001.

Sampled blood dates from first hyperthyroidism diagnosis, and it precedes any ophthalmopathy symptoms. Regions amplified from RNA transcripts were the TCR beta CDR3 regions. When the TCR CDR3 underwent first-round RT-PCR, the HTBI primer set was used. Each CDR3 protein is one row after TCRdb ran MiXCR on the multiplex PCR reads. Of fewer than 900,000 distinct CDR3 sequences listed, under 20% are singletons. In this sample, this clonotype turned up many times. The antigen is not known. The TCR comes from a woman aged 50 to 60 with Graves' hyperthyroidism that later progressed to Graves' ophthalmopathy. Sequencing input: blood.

CDR3 region: CASSPQPLAGTRDEQFF. The CDR3 nucleotides read TGTGCCAGCAGCCCGCAACCCTTAGCGGGGACTCGCGATGAGCAGTTCTTC. The gene calls are TRBV7-3 and TRBJ2-1; 8 nucleotides line up with TRBD2. From germline, CDR1 is SGHTA and CDR2 FQGTGA. Trimming cost V 5 bases and J 8 bases; bases outside gene matches: 17. The CDR3 consists of 17 residues. The full variable domain, in which reference TRBV7-3 and TRBJ2-1 provide the parts outside the CDR3, is GAGVSQTPSNKVTEKGKYVELRCDPISGHTALYWYRQSLGQGPEFLIYFQGTGAADDSGLPNDRFFAVRPEGSVSTLKIQRTERGDSAVYLCASSPQPLAGTRDEQFFGPGTRLTVL.